This entry describes one T cell receptor (beta chain). No antigen is known for it. Stated treatment: approximately 18 received Ad26.COV2.S at low or high dose, single or two shots; about five received placebo; per-sample allocation not given. Vaccine and placebo recipients were sampled on day 63 after the first injection. These data belong to a study of Ad26.COV2.S vaccination and SARS-CoV-2 variants. Study at large: It was the COV1001 Ad26.COV2.S trial arm that included the donor. Study-wide results and caveats: Responses of T cells in total may have been underestimated by the TCR breadth and depth analyses. Vaccine recipients had higher spike-specific TCR breadth than placebo recipients.

The germline V gene encodes CDR1 SNHLY and CDR2 FYNNEI. The CDR3 length is 15 residues. Trimming removed 10 bases at V and 0 bases at J, with 16 bases between. The protocol was immunoSEQ multiplex PCR, while the TCRdb copy is restricted to in-frame clones and leaves out a portion. The table records hundreds of thousands of clones, about 89% of them present only once. The receptor was isolated from a person between 18 and 60 years old who received the Ad26.COV2.S COVID-19 vaccine or a placebo. Specimen: peripheral blood, collected in a trial of Ad26.COV2.S vaccine versus placebo. The chain couples TRBV2 to TRBJ2-1, with D perhaps matching TRBD1 (6 bases). CDR3: CATHPDRNSYNEQFF. Written as DNA, the CDR3 is TGTGCCACCCATCCCGACAGGAACTCCTACAATGAGCAGTTCTTC. Full variable domain (outside the CDR3, taken from reference TRBV2 and TRBJ2-1): EPEVTQTPSHQVTQMGQEVILRCVPISNHLYFYWYRQILGQKVEFLVSFYNNEISEKSEIFDDQFSVERPDGSNFTLKIRSTKLEDSAMYFCATHPDRNSYNEQFFGPGTRLTVL.